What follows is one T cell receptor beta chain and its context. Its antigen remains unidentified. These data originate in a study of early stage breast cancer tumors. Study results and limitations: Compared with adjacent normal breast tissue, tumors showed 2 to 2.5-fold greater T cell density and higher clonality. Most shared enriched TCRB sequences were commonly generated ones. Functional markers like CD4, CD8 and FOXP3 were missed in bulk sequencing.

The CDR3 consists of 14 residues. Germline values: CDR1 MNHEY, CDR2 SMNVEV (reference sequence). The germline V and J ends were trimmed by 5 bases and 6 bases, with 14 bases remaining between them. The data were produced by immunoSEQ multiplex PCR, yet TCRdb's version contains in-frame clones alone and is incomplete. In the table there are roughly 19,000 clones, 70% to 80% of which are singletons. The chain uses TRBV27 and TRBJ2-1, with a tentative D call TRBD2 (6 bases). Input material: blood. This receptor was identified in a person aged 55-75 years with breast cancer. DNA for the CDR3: TGTGCCAGCAGTCCGGACTACGGGCTCAATGAGCAGTTCTTC. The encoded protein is CASSPDYGLNEQFF.